The present T cell receptor beta chain was sequenced within a study of regulatory T cells in long-lasting Graves disease. The study, taken as a whole, reports: Persistent patients shared more public clonotypes (about 2,700) than new patients (under 1,000). When disease was persistent, TRBV28, TRBJ1-2 and TRBJ2-5 were the favored segments.

The CDR3 runs 17 residues. CDR1 and CDR2 (germline): MDHEN, SYDVKM. Trimming took 2 bases from V and 6 from J; bases not matched to a gene: 11. Time point meaning: persistent/refractory GD, antithyroid drugs over 5 years with positive TRAb. The TCR library was prepared using RNA isolated from PBMCs. Patients met American Thyroid Association criteria for Graves' disease. The source of the patients was an endocrinology department in Xi'an, China. As regards this clonotype: What it recognizes is unknown.

CDR3-region Arm-PCR and iRepertoire HTBI primers produced the TCR beta libraries. MiXCR was run by TCRdb on the multiplex PCR reads, yielding one entry per CDR3 protein. The repertoire includes around 500,000 distinct CDR3 sequences, about a fifth of them detected once, and 7% to 10% sits in the top ten. The receptor was isolated from a female donor with Graves disease. This rearrangement joins TRBV28 to TRBJ2-1; 9 nucleotides line up with TRBD2. The sequencing used peripheral blood mononuclear cells (PBMCs), collected when the disease was refractory, from a patient treated with antithyroid drugs. The CDR3 sequence: CASSLISLGGRVNEQFF. Here the CDR3 DNA reads TGTGCCAGCAGTTTAATCTCCCTCGGCGGGAGGGTCAATGAGCAGTTCTTC.